This T cell receptor (beta chain) derives from a study of metastatic and nonmetastatic thyroid tumors. Study in general: Across peripheral blood and tumor or nodule tissue samples taken from malignant and benign thyroid patients, the repertoires were compared with one another.

This CDR3 has 16 residues. In germline, CDR1 is LNHNV, CDR2 YYDKDF (reference sequence). Trimming left V 0 bases short and J 4 bases short, with 16 bases between. There were no patients who had received any treatment before thyroid surgery. Per the authors' pipeline: The study's classifier, a distant-metastasis tool for papillary thyroid cancer, was built using CDR3 differences across clinicopathological groups. TCRdb re-called the PCR reads with MiXCR. TCRdb's processing, not the authors' own work, is the source of the V and J calls. The table includes about 45,000 clones, less than 5% detected once. Broader study findings: The reported finding was significantly higher TCR beta diversity in malignant thyroid tumors relative to benign nodules, in blood and tumor.

In its sample, this clone was seen a few times. What it binds is not known. Input material: blood. V gene TRBV15 combines with J gene TRBJ2-7; weak D call: TRBD2 (5 bases). The TCR was taken from a female donor with papillary thyroid cancer or a benign thyroid nodule (not recorded which). Some clones in this sample may be carry-over from other donors' samples. CDR3 sequence reads: CATSRDLSVLAYEQYF. As DNA, the CDR3 is TGTGCCACCAGCAGAGATCTCTCGGTGCTAGCTTACGAGCAGTACTTC.